This T cell receptor beta chain originates from a study of blood T cells in healthy people across ages. CDR3 size: 13 residues. The V end lost 3 bases, the J end lost 0 bases, and 5 bases lay between the germline ends. Germline-derived CDR1 and CDR2 are MNHEY and SMNVEV (reference sequence). The second PCR ran about 6 to 11 cycles with a sample-barcoded 5' primer and J-beta primers. TCRdb re-called the 5' RACE reads through MiXCR, storing one row per CDR3 protein. The sample has roughly 500,000 distinct CDR3 sequences; approximately 27% are singletons. Study results and limitations: TCR beta diversity per million T cells fell roughly linearly with age. Underestimates were what the diversity estimates from one million T cells were considered to be.

A remark on this clonotype: Its antigen remains unidentified.

This rearrangement joins TRBV27 to TRBJ1-2; D is uncertain. This receptor was obtained from a woman between 65 and 79 years old in good health. The specimen sequenced was blood. This chain's CDR3 is CASSFAANYGYTF. The CDR3 nucleotides are TGTGCCAGCAGTTTCGCAGCTAACTATGGCTACACCTTC.